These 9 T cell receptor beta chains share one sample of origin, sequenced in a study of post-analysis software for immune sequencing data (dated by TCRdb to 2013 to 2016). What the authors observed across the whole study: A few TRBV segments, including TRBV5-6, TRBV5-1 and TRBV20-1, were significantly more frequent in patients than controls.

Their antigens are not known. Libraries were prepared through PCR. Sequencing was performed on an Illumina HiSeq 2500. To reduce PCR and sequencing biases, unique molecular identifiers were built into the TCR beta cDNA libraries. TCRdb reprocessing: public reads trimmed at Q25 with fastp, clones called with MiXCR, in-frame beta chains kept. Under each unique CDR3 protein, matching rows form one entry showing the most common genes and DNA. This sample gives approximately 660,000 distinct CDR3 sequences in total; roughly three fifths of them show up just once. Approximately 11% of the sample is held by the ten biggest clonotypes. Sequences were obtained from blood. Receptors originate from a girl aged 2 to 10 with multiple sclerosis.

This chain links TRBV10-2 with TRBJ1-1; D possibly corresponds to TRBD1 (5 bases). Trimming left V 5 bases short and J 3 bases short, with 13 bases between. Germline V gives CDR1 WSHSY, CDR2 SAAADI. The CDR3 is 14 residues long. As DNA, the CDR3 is TGCGCCAGCAGTTCGATGGGAGGGGACACTGAAGCTTTCTTT. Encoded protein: CASSSMGGDTEAFF.

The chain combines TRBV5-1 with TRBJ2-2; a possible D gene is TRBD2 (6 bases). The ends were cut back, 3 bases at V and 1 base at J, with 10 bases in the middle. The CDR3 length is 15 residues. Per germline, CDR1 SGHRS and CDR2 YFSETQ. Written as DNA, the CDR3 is TGCGCCAGCAGCTGGCGGGACGGGAACACCGGGGAGCTGTTTTTT. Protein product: CASSWRDGNTGELFF.

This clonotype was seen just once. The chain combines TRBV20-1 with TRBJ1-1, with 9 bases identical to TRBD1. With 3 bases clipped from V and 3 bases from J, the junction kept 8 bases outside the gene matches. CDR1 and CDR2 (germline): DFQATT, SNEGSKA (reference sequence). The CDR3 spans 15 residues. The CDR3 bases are TGCAGTGCTAGTACACAGGGGGCGAGGGACACTGAAGCTTTCTTT. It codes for CSASTQGARDTEAFF.

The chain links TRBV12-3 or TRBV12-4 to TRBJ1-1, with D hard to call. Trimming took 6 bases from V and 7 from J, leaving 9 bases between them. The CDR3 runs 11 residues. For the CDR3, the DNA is TGTGCCAGCAGCGACGGGGTTGAAGCTTTCTTT. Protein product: CASSDGVEAFF.

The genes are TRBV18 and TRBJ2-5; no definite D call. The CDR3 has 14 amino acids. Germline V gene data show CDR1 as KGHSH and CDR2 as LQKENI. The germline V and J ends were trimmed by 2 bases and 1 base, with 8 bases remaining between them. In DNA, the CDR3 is TGTGCCAGCTCACCAAGTCCGGCCCAAGAGACCCAGTACTTC. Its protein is CASSPSPAQETQYF.

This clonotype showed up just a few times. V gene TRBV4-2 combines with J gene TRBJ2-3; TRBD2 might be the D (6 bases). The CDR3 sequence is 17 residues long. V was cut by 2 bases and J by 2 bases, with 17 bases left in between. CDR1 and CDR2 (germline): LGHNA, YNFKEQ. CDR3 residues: CASSQSSVGGPTDTQYF. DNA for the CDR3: TGTGCCAGCAGCCAATCGTCTGTGGGAGGCCCCACAGATACGCAGTATTTT.

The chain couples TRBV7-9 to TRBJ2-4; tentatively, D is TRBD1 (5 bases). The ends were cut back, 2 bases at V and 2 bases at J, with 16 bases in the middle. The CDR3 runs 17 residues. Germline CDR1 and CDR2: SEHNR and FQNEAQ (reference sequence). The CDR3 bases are TGTGCCAGCAGCTTAATCCGGCTGGGGCAGCCCAAAAACATTCAGTACTTC. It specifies CASSLIRLGQPKNIQYF. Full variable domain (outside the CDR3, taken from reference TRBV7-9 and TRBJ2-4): DTGVSQNPRHKITKRGQNVTFRCDPISEHNRLYWYRQTLGQGPEFLTYFQNEAQLEKSRLLSDRFSAERPKGSFSTLEIQRTEQGDSAMYLCASSLIRLGQPKNIQYFGAGTRLSVL.

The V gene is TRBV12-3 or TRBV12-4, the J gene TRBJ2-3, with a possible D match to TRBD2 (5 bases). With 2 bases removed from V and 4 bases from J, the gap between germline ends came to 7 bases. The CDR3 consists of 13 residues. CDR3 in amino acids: CASSLRTADTQYF. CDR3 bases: TGTGCCAGCAGTTTACGGACTGCAGATACGCAGTATTTT.

CDR3 in amino acids: CASSEGILAGNEQFF. CDR3 bases: TGCGCCAGCAGTGAAGGTATCCTAGCGGGGAATGAGCAGTTCTTC. The J gene is TRBJ2-1, the V gene TRBV10-2; 9 bases are a match to TRBD2. The CDR3 extends over 15 amino acids. Germline V gives CDR1 WSHSY, CDR2 SAAADI. Trimming cost V 3 bases and J 7 bases; bases outside gene matches: 7.